This T cell receptor beta chain was observed in a study of shared clonotypes between healthy human individuals. Study-wide results and caveats: Blood was the sole source, and tissue repertoires probably differ.

This CDR3 contains 15 residues. Germline V lookup: CDR1 SGHTA, CDR2 FQGNSA. V shed 3 bases and J 4 bases; nucleotides not matched to a gene: 7. In regard to this clone: No antigen is known for it.

Both subsets, CD45RA+ naive and CD45RA-negative memory, were split from the CD4+ cells. The protocol was immunoSEQ multiplex PCR, while the TCRdb copy is restricted to in-frame clones and leaves out a portion. The sample shows roughly 2.5 million clones, over 85% of them seen only once. V is TRBV7-2 and J is TRBJ2-7; 9 nucleotides match TRBD2. The source material was naive CD4+ T cells sorted from blood. Subset of the sample: CD45RA+ positively selected. The clonotype comes from a man younger than 30 in good health. The CDR3 bases are TGTGCCAGCAGCTTTACGACTAGCGGTTATTACGAGCAGTACTTC. Translating gives CASSFTTSGYYEQYF.